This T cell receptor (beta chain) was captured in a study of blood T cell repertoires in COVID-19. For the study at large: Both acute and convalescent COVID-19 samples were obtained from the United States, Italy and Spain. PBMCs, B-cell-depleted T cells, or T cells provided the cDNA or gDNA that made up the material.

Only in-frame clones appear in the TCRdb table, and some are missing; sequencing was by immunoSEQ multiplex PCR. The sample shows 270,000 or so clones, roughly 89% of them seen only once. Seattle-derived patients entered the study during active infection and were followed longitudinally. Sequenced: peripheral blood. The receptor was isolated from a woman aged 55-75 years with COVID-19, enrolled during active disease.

This CDR3 reads CASSLGQGSISGNTIYF. DNA for the CDR3: TGTGCCAGCAGCTTGGGACAGGGATCGATCTCTGGAAACACCATATATTTT. V usage is TRBV7-2 and J usage is TRBJ1-3; 9 nucleotides align to TRBD1. Trimming removed 3 bases from V and 0 bases from J; junction bases left unmatched: 6. Germline V lookup: CDR1 SGHTA, CDR2 FQGNSA. The CDR3 spans 17 residues.